Following are 30 T cell receptor beta chains from one sample sequenced in a study of blood T cell repertoires in COVID-19. Repertoires were generated with immunoSEQ multiplex PCR, while TCRdb's copy carries only in-frame clones and drops some. The sample yields 200,000 to 250,000 clones, about 85% seen once. Sequencing was carried out using peripheral blood. All receptors come from a woman in her forties or fifties with COVID-19, enrolled during active disease.

The chain has TRBV4-3 and TRBJ2-7; D is possibly TRBD1 (7 bases). The CDR3 has 14 residues. Germline loops: CDR1 LGHNA, CDR2 YSLEER. The V and J ends lost 6 bases and 5 bases respectively, with 17 bases between them. CDR3 sequence (DNA): TGCGCCAGCAGTCAGGGGGGCAGCATAGACGAGCAGTACTTC. It translates to CASSQGGSIDEQYF.

This sequence joins TRBV7-2 and TRBJ2-7, with TRBD1 identical over 7 bases. This CDR3 has 16 residues. With V trimmed by 3 bases and J by 7 bases, 15 bases remained unmatched. Germline assignment: CDR1 SGHTA and CDR2 FQGNSA. In DNA form, the CDR3 reads TGTGCCAGCAGCTTTCTAAGGGTGACAGGGCCTACGGAGCAGTACTTC. Translated, it gives CASSFLRVTGPTEQYF.

Here the CDR3 DNA reads TGCGCCAGCAGGGGACTAGCGGGGAAAGAGACCCAGTACTTC. It is translated as CASRGLAGKETQYF. The chain uses TRBV5-1 and TRBJ2-5; 13 nucleotides line up with TRBD2. The V segment lost 5 bases and the J segment 3 bases; nucleotides outside the gene matches: 1. The germline V gene has CDR1 SGHRS and CDR2 YFSETQ. The CDR3 is 14 residues long.

The V and J genes are TRBV19 and TRBJ1-4, with TRBD1 as a possible D gene (5 bases). In germline, CDR1 is LNHDA, CDR2 SQIVND (reference sequence). This CDR3 is built from 12 residues. Trimming shortened V by 11 bases and J by 6 bases, and 13 bases separated the two germline ends. CDR3 bases: TGTGCCTGCGGGACTCTATATGAAAAACTGTTTTTT. Translating it yields CACGTLYEKLFF.

The chain links TRBV6-2 or TRBV6-3 to TRBJ2-3; 10 bases agree with TRBD2. V was pared by 0 bases and J by 1 base, with 1 base of the junction left unmatched. The CDR3 totals 16 residues. The germline gives CDR1 MNHEY, CDR2 SVGEGT. CDR3 loop: CASSYSLAGGTDTQYF. CDR3 in DNA: TGTGCCAGCAGTTACTCTCTAGCGGGGGGCACAGATACGCAGTATTTT.

J is TRBJ2-7 and V is TRBV4-1; perhaps TRBD1 as D (5 bases). Germline loops: CDR1 MGHRA, CDR2 YSYEKL. The CDR3 loop spans 15 amino acids. Trimming pared 6 bases from V and 3 bases from J, leaving 18 bases between. The CDR3: CASRRFIRGNYEQYV. The CDR3 nucleotides read TGCGCCAGCAGGCGTTTCATAAGGGGAAACTACGAGCAGTACGTC.

V usage is TRBV5-1 and J usage is TRBJ1-2; TRBD1 matches at 11 bases. Germline V gene sequence: CDR1 SGHRS, CDR2 YFSETQ. V was clipped by 4 bases and J by 6 bases; unmatched bases: 5. The CDR3 consists of 14 residues. The CDR3 is CASSLGTGGDGYTF. CDR3 sequence (DNA): TGCGCCAGCAGCCTTGGGACAGGGGGAGATGGCTACACCTTC.

The chain joins TRBV6-6 to TRBJ1-3; tentative D call: TRBD1 (6 bases). Between the trimmed V and J ends, which lost 6 bases and 6 bases, there was a span of 9 bases. The CDR3 has 12 amino acids. Per germline, CDR1 MNHNY and CDR2 SVGAGI (reference sequence). CDR3 sequence (DNA): TGTGCCAGCAGAGCAGGGGTAAACACCATATATTTT. Protein: CASRAGVNTIYF.

The chain links TRBV24-1 to TRBJ2-3, with a possible D match to TRBD2 (6 bases). The germline V and J ends were trimmed by 0 bases and 2 bases, with 20 bases remaining between them. The germline V gene has CDR1 KGHDR and CDR2 SFDVKD. The CDR3 length is 19 residues. The DNA for the CDR3 is TGTGCCACCAGTGATTTGCATCTTAGCGGTGAGTTCTACACAGATACGCAGTATTTT. As protein: CATSDLHLSGEFYTDTQYF.

The J gene is TRBJ2-1, the V gene TRBV29-1; 15 bases match TRBD2. Per the germline V gene, CDR1 is SQVTM and CDR2 is ANQGSEA. The V segment lost 6 bases and the J segment 9 bases; nucleotides outside the gene matches: 12. The CDR3 is 16 amino acids. The CDR3 here is CSVDGLAGGPSPEQFF. CDR3 DNA: TGCAGCGTAGACGGACTAGCGGGGGGGCCTAGTCCTGAGCAGTTCTTC.

V is TRBV30 and J is TRBJ2-3, with 8 bases lining up with TRBD1. Germline CDR1 reads GTSNPN; CDR2 reads SVGIG (reference sequence). J was trimmed by 3 bases and V by 5 bases; bases with no gene match: 4. The CDR3 extends over 13 amino acids. The CDR3: CAWGQGRTDTQYF. The CDR3 DNA sequence: TGTGCCTGGGGACAGGGAAGGACAGATACGCAGTATTTT.

The chain combines TRBV6-5 with TRBJ1-1, with D tentatively TRBD1 (6 bases). Looked up from germline, CDR1 is MNHEY and CDR2 is SVGAGI. The V gene lost 6 bases and the J gene lost 5 bases, with 16 bases spanning the gap. The CDR3 consists of 14 residues. CDR3 DNA: TGTGCCAGCAGCGCCGACCCTACAGGGACTGAAGCTTTCTTT. It encodes CASSADPTGTEAFF.

The gene calls are TRBV4-3 and TRBJ2-2; 9 bases are shared with TRBD1. Germline V gives CDR1 LGHNA, CDR2 YSLEER. J lost 5 bases, V lost 0 bases, and 4 bases had no gene match. The CDR3 covers 16 residues. CDR3 nucleotide sequence: TGCGCCAGCAGCCAAGAACCGACAGGGGGAACCGGGGAGCTGTTTTTT. Amino acid sequence: CASSQEPTGGTGELFF.

The rearrangement links TRBV5-6 to TRBJ2-1; maybe TRBD2 (7 bases). The CDR3 length is 16 residues. The germline V gene encodes CDR1 SGHDT and CDR2 YYEEEE. Deletions cut 7 bases from V and 3 bases from J, with 20 bases between. The CDR3 coding sequence is TGTGCCAGCGGGCCGCGGCCGGGGGGCCACTACAATGAGCAGTTCTTC. Its translation: CASGPRPGGHYNEQFF.

The rearrangement uses TRBV12-3 or TRBV12-4 and TRBJ1-2; tentative D call: TRBD1 (6 bases). The CDR3 extends over 12 amino acids. V was trimmed by 1 base and J by 10 bases, leaving 10 bases between them. The CDR3 here is CASSLGDTSYTF. CDR3 coding DNA: TGTGCCAGCAGTTTAGGGGACACCTCCTACACCTTC.

The chain links TRBV10-2 to TRBJ1-2, with unresolved D. V shed 6 bases and J shed 7 bases, with 15 bases lying between them. Looked up from germline, CDR1 is WSHSY and CDR2 is SAAADI. The CDR3 has 13 amino acids. CDR3 amino acids: CASRDVMEAGYTF. CDR3 coding DNA: TGCGCCAGCAGGGACGTGATGGAGGCTGGCTACACCTTC.

In its sample, this clone was seen a few times. The chain uses TRBV20-1 and TRBJ2-7, with 7 bases that match TRBD1. The CDR3 spans 17 residues. Germline assignment: CDR1 DFQATT and CDR2 SNEGSKA (reference sequence). Germline trimming cut 3 bases from V and 0 bases from J; bases unmatched to any gene: 14. CDR3 sequence reads: CSASGSRDRYSSYEQYF. The CDR3 coding sequence is TGCAGTGCTAGTGGAAGCCGGGACAGATATAGCTCCTACGAGCAGTACTTC.

The chain combines TRBV9 with TRBJ2-3; 11 nucleotides line up with TRBD1. This CDR3 contains 17 residues. J was trimmed by 6 bases and V by 4 bases; bases with no gene match: 13. Germline V gene sequence: CDR1 SGDLS, CDR2 YYNGEE. CDR3 region: CASSSTPGQGGMDTQYF. CDR3 nucleotide sequence: TGTGCCAGCAGCAGTACACCGGGACAGGGGGGAATGGATACGCAGTATTTT.

The gene calls are TRBV19 and TRBJ2-1; possible D gene TRBD2, 6 bases. V lost 9 bases, J lost 6 bases, and 15 bases lay in between. Germline V lookup: CDR1 LNHDA, CDR2 SQIVND (reference sequence). The CDR3 is made up of 13 amino acids. The CDR3 region is CASSPPSVNEQFF. DNA of the CDR3: TGTGCCAGCTCCCCCCCTAGCGTCAATGAGCAGTTCTTC.

The chain combines TRBV6-6 with TRBJ1-5; 8 nucleotides align to TRBD1. Germline V lookup: CDR1 MNHNY, CDR2 SVGAGI (reference sequence). There are 14 residues in the CDR3. The V segment lost 6 bases and the J segment 6 bases; nucleotides outside the gene matches: 7. The CDR3, as DNA: TGTGCCAGCAGCCTGGACAGGGTAGGTCAGCCCCAGCATTTT. Translation: CASSLDRVGQPQHF.

The gene calls are TRBV10-3 and TRBJ2-4; 8 nucleotides line up with TRBD1. The CDR3 is made up of 16 amino acids. CDR1 and CDR2 from the germline V gene are ENHRY and SYGVKD. V shed 6 bases and J 1 base; nucleotides not matched to a gene: 8. CDR3 DNA sequence: TGTGCCATCAGCGAAATTCGACAGGGGGCCAAAAACATTCAGTACTTC. Its protein product is CAISEIRQGAKNIQYF.

A single count supports this clone. V is TRBV30 and J is TRBJ1-4; 9 nucleotides line up with TRBD1. Germline V gene data show CDR1 as GTSNPN and CDR2 as SVGIG (reference sequence). The ends lost 4 bases at V and 11 bases at J; junction bases unmatched: 8. The CDR3 consists of 13 residues. The CDR3, as DNA: TGTGCCTGGACACAGGGGGCGTTCGGGAAACTGTTTTTT. Translating it yields CAWTQGAFGKLFF.

The chain links TRBV2 to TRBJ2-3, with 7 nucleotides matching TRBD2. Germline V gene data show CDR1 as SNHLY and CDR2 as FYNNEI. This CDR3 region has 14 residues. The J segment lost 2 bases and the V segment lost 8 bases, leaving 7 bases of the junction unmatched. CDR3 DNA: TGTGCCAGCGAGGGGACTACCAACACAGATACGCAGTATTTT. Its translation: CASEGTTNTDTQYF.

CDR3 nucleotide sequence: TGCGCCACGGGGAGGATAAAATATGACTCTGGAAACACCATATATTTT. Protein: CATGRIKYDSGNTIYF. The chain uses TRBV5-1 and TRBJ1-3; D ambiguous. This CDR3 is built from 16 residues. The V gene lost 9 bases and the J gene lost 0 bases, with 19 bases spanning the gap. Per germline, CDR1 SGHRS and CDR2 YFSETQ.

This chain links TRBV6-5 with TRBJ1-5; no firm D call. CDR1 MNHEY and CDR2 SVGAGI come from the germline V gene. The germline V and J ends were trimmed by 4 bases and 7 bases, with 11 bases remaining between them. The CDR3 runs to 13 residues. This chain's CDR3 is CASSLSSGQPQHF. The CDR3 DNA is TGTGCCAGCAGTTTAAGTTCGGGACAGCCCCAGCATTTT.

The chain couples TRBV3-1 (or the pseudogene TRBV3-2) to TRBJ1-2, with 7 bases fitting TRBD1. The CDR3 has 13 amino acids. V lost 0 bases, J lost 8 bases, and 3 bases stayed unmatched. From germline, CDR1 is LGHDT and CDR2 YNNKEL (reference sequence). As DNA, the CDR3 is TGTGCCAGCAGCCAAGATCTAGGGGGCGGCTACACCTTC. Its translation: CASSQDLGGGYTF.

Turning to this clone: At the DNA level, this CDR3 is encoded by other sequences in the same sample as well. The chain links TRBV3-1 (or the pseudogene TRBV3-2) to TRBJ2-1, with 10 bases aligning to TRBD2. V trimming: 0 bases; J trimming: 5 bases; junction bases outside the gene matches: 4. The CDR3 length is 16 residues. CDR1 and CDR2 from the germline V gene are LGHDT and YNNKEL (reference sequence). CDR3 region: CASSQDLLAGDNEQFF. For the CDR3, the DNA is TGTGCCAGCAGCCAAGATCTGCTAGCGGGGGACAATGAGCAGTTCTTC.

The chain links TRBV27 to TRBJ1-2; D possibly corresponds to TRBD1 (6 bases). The CDR3 has 14 amino acids. The germline V gene has CDR1 MNHEY and CDR2 SMNVEV (reference sequence). Trimming removed 5 bases from V and 4 bases from J, with 14 bases in between. As DNA, the CDR3 is TGTGCCAGCAGTGCGATACAGGGTTTCTATGGCTACACCTTC. Translation gives CASSAIQGFYGYTF.

The rearrangement uses TRBV5-1 and TRBJ2-5; TRBD1 aligns across 9 bases. The CDR3 contains 17 residues. V lost 3 bases, J lost 0 bases, and 9 bases stayed unmatched. CDR1 SGHRS and CDR2 YFSETQ come from the germline V gene. The CDR3 here is CASSWGQGLVNQETQYF. For the CDR3, the DNA is TGCGCCAGCAGCTGGGGACAGGGCTTAGTAAACCAAGAGACCCAGTACTTC.

The CDR3 reads CASSVSRAGELFF. The CDR3 DNA reads as TGTGCCAGCAGCGTTAGTAGAGCCGGGGAGCTGTTTTTT. This chain connects TRBV9 to TRBJ2-2; D uncertain. This CDR3 is built from 13 residues. Germline loops: CDR1 SGDLS, CDR2 YYNGEE. V dropped 2 bases and J dropped 6 bases, with 8 bases sitting between them.